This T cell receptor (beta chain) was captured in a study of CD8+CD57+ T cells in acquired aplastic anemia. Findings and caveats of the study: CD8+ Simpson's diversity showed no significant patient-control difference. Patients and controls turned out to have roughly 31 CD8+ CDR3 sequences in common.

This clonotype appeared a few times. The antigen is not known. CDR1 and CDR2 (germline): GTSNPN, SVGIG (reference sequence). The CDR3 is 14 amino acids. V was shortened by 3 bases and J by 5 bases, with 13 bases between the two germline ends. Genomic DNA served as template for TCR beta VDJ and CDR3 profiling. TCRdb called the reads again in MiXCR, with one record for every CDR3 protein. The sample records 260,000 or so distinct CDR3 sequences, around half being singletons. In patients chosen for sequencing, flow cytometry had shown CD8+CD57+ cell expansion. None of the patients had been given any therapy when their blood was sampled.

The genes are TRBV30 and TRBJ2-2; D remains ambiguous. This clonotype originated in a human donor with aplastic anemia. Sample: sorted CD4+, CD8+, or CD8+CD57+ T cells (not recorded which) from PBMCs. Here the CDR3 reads CAWRGKTPTGELFF. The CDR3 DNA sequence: TGTGCCTGGAGGGGAAAAACGCCGACCGGGGAGCTGTTTTTT.